The 26 T cell receptor beta chains given below trace back to one sample, sequenced in a study of T cells of healthy individuals. TCRdb re-called the 5' RACE reads with MiXCR, one entry per CDR3 protein. The sample records 60,000 to 70,000 distinct CDR3 sequences, 15% to 20% being singletons. These receptors were obtained from a human donor in good health.

This clonotype is labeled medium-sized. The chain couples TRBV4-2 to TRBJ2-2; 12 bases are shared with TRBD2. In germline, CDR1 is LGHNA, CDR2 YNFKEQ. The trim removed 2 bases at V and 6 bases at J, leaving 1 base unmatched. The length of the CDR3 is 15 residues. The CDR3 DNA sequence: TGTGCCAGCAGCCAATCTAGCGGGGGGGCCGGGGAGCTGTTTTTT. Translated, it gives CASSQSSGGAGELFF.

This clonotype was picked up many times. This chain joins TRBV10-3 and TRBJ1-5, with 7 bases that match TRBD1. The germline gives CDR1 ENHRY, CDR2 SYGVKD. Trimming at V came to 5 bases and at J to 4 bases, leaving 5 bases not matched to a gene. The CDR3 sequence is 14 residues long. This CDR3 is CAISFRGQNQPQHF. CDR3 nucleotide sequence: TGTGCCATCAGTTTCCGGGGACAGAATCAGCCCCAGCATTTT.

This clonotype was detected ten times or more. The rearrangement joins TRBV6-1 to TRBJ1-2; D uncertain. V lost 7 bases to trimming and J lost 5 bases, with 11 bases between them. Germline V gives CDR1 MNHNS, CDR2 SASEGT. This CDR3 has 12 residues. The CDR3 region is CASTVTEYGYTF. The DNA of the CDR3 is TGTGCCAGCACCGTCACAGAGTATGGCTACACCTTC.

This chain connects TRBV7-2 to TRBJ2-1, with a possible D match to TRBD1 (5 bases). V was trimmed by 1 base and J by 10 bases, leaving 23 bases between them. CDR1 and CDR2 from the germline V gene are SGHTA and FQGNSA. CDR3 length: 17 amino acids. The CDR3 sequence is CASSLDRPLAGPSEQFF. In nucleotides, the CDR3 is TGTGCCAGCAGCTTAGATAGGCCCCTCGCAGGGCCGTCCGAGCAGTTCTTC.

This clonotype was observed many times. V and J are TRBV27 and TRBJ1-1; D might be TRBD1 (5 bases). V gave up 6 bases and J gave up 8 bases, with 16 bases separating them. CDR3 length equals 13 residues. CDR1 is MNHEY and CDR2 is SMNVEV in the germline V gene (reference sequence). CDR3: CASSNSRTSEAFF. The CDR3 region has the DNA TGTGCCAGCAGCAACTCCCGGACAAGCGAAGCTTTCTTT.

This chain's CDR3 is CASSLVAGTGHNEQFF. For the CDR3, the DNA is TGTGCCAGCAGCTTAGTCGCCGGGACTGGACACAATGAGCAGTTCTTC. This chain links TRBV7-2 with TRBJ2-1; D is perhaps TRBD2 (6 bases). The CDR3 sequence is 16 residues long. Trimming removed 1 base at V and 5 bases at J, with 15 bases between. Germline CDR1 reads SGHTA; CDR2 reads FQGNSA.

The chain links TRBV3-1 to TRBJ1-1; D gene uncertain. The V gene's germline CDR1 is LGHDT and CDR2 YNNKEL (reference sequence). V lost 1 base, J lost 3 bases, and 6 bases lay in between. This CDR3 contains 13 residues. The CDR3, as DNA: TGTGCCAGCAGCCAAGGGGAGGACACTGAAGCTTTCTTT. This gives the protein CASSQGEDTEAFF. The whole variable domain, filled in from reference TRBV3-1 and TRBJ1-1, reads DTAVSQTPKYLVTQMGNDKSIKCEQNLGHDTMYWYKQDSKKFLKIMFSYNNKELIINETVPNRFSPKSPDKAHLNLHINSLELGDSAVYFCASSQGEDTEAFFGQGTRLTVV.

CDR3 residues: CASSFPGVETQYF. In DNA form, the CDR3 reads TGTGCCAGCAGTTTCCCAGGGGTAGAGACCCAGTACTTC. This chain joins TRBV6-5 and TRBJ2-5, with TRBD1 as a possible D gene (6 bases). The CDR3 has 13 residues. The V gene lost 4 bases and the J gene lost 4 bases, with 10 bases spanning the gap. CDR1 is MNHEY and CDR2 is SVGAGI in the germline V gene.

This clonotype appeared many times. J is TRBJ2-1 and V is TRBV20-1, with D maybe TRBD1 (7 bases). The CDR3 is 15 residues long. The V end lost 5 bases, the J end lost 3 bases, and 17 bases lay between the germline ends. The germline V gene encodes CDR1 DFQATT and CDR2 SNEGSKA (reference sequence). CDR3 sequence (DNA): TGCAGTGCTGCAGGGGGGCAGAGTCTCTACAATGAGCAGTTCTTC. Translation gives CSAAGGQSLYNEQFF.

This rearrangement joins TRBV5-1 to TRBJ2-1; TRBD2 matches 7 bases. There are 15 residues in the CDR3. The germline V gene has CDR1 SGHRS and CDR2 YFSETQ. The V and J ends lost 0 bases and 4 bases, in that order; junction bases with no gene match: 4. CDR3 loop: CASSLATSLYNEQFF. The CDR3 DNA follows: TGCGCCAGCAGCTTGGCGACTAGCCTGTACAATGAGCAGTTCTTC.

In its sample, this clonotype was seen a few times. V usage is TRBV27 and J usage is TRBJ2-5, with 8 bases matching TRBD2. The CDR3 is 14 amino acids. After removal of 0 bases from V and 6 bases from J, the junction contained 3 bases not matched to a gene. Germline loops: CDR1 MNHEY, CDR2 SMNVEV (reference sequence). In nucleotides, the CDR3 is TGTGCCAGCAGTTTATCCAGCGGGGGCAAGACCCAGTACTTC. Its protein product is CASSLSSGGKTQYF.

The sample holds many counts of this clonotype. The chain couples TRBV18 to TRBJ2-7, with 7 bases that match TRBD1. The V segment lost 0 bases and the J segment 6 bases; nucleotides outside the gene matches: 5. The CDR3 is 14 amino acids. Germline V gene data show CDR1 as KGHSH and CDR2 as LQKENI. This CDR3 reads CASSPPVSGGEQYF. The CDR3 DNA reads as TGTGCCAGCTCACCACCGGTGTCAGGGGGCGAGCAGTACTTC.

The rearrangement joins TRBV7-3 to TRBJ2-7; TRBD1 aligns across 9 bases. CDR1 and CDR2 (germline): SGHTA, FQGTGA. This CDR3 contains 15 residues. V shed 2 bases and J 0 bases; nucleotides not matched to a gene: 2. The CDR3 is CASSLDRGSSYEQYF. For the CDR3, the DNA is TGTGCCAGCAGCTTAGACAGGGGGAGCTCCTACGAGCAGTACTTC.

The rearrangement uses TRBV28 and TRBJ2-7; 7 bases are a match to TRBD2. The CDR3 is 14 amino acids. The trim removed 6 bases at V and 2 bases at J, leaving 7 bases unmatched. Germline V gene sequence: CDR1 MDHEN, CDR2 SYDVKM. CDR3 protein: CASRPSGYTYEQYF. The DNA of the CDR3 is TGTGCCAGCAGGCCTAGCGGTTATACCTACGAGCAGTACTTC.

In its sample, this clonotype was seen many times. The chain links TRBV6-5 to TRBJ1-5; TRBD1 is a possible D gene (6 bases). Trimming shortened V by 6 bases and J by 3 bases, and 9 bases separated the two germline ends. This CDR3 has 13 amino acids. In germline, CDR1 is MNHEY, CDR2 SVGAGI. For the CDR3, the DNA is TGTGCCAGCAGGACAGGATTCAATCAGCCCCAGCATTTT. It is translated as CASRTGFNQPQHF.

This clonotype was recorded many times. The rearrangement joins TRBV15 to TRBJ1-5; D is undetermined. This CDR3 comprises 16 residues. V lost 0 bases and J 10 bases, leaving 19 bases between the germline ends. Germline CDR1 reads LNHNV; CDR2 reads YYDKDF (reference sequence). CDR3 residues: CATSRDPLAVESPQHF. In nucleotides, the CDR3 is TGTGCCACCAGCAGAGATCCTTTGGCCGTGGAGTCACCCCAGCATTTT.

As concerns this clonotype: Likely a read error: the CDR3 ends without its conserved phenylalanine or tryptophan. The chain links TRBV13 to TRBJ2-3; 8 bases agree with TRBD2. CDR1 and CDR2 (germline): PRHDT, FYEKMQ (reference sequence). This CDR3 is 15 amino acids long. V trimming: 0 bases; J trimming: 6 bases; junction bases outside the gene matches: 5. CDR3 nucleotides: TGTGCCAGCAGCTTAGGCTCCGGGGGGGGCGATACGCAGTATTTA. It yields the protein CASSLGSGGGDTQYL.

The chain employs TRBV5-6 and TRBJ2-3; D uncertain. The V gene lost 1 base and the J gene lost 5 bases, with 5 bases spanning the gap. The germline V gene encodes CDR1 SGHDT and CDR2 YYEEEE. The CDR3 has 12 amino acids. CDR3: CASSLKKDTQYF. CDR3 bases: TGTGCCAGCAGCTTGAAGAAAGATACGCAGTATTTT.

This clonotype was observed a handful of times. The CDR3 nucleotides are TGCAGCGTTGTCGTGATCACTGAAGCTTTCTTT. Encoded protein: CSVVVITEAFF. This chain joins TRBV29-1 and TRBJ1-1; D remains ambiguous. Germline V CDR1 and CDR2: SQVTM, ANQGSEA. Trimming pared 4 bases from V and 4 bases from J, leaving 7 bases between. The CDR3 spans 11 residues.

About this clonotype itself: A read error is possible here, since a much larger clone lies one base away. This chain uses TRBV5-1 with TRBJ1-1; the D is unclear. This CDR3 has 16 residues. In germline, CDR1 is SGHRS, CDR2 YFSETQ. CDR3 protein: CVRSIHRAQEDTEAFF. The CDR3 region has the DNA TGTGTCAGAAGCATACACCGGGCCCAAGAGGACACTGAAGCTTTCTTT.

Judged by abundance, this clonotype is medium-sized. The V call is TRBV9, the J call TRBJ2-1; 12 bases align to TRBD2. Trimming took 4 bases from V and 5 from J; bases not matched to a gene: 7. The V gene's germline CDR1 is SGDLS and CDR2 YYNGEE. The CDR3 is 16 amino acids. DNA for the CDR3: TGTGCCAGCAGCTCCCGGACTAGCGGGACCCACAATGAGCAGTTCTTC. Translated: CASSSRTSGTHNEQFF. The whole variable domain, filled in from reference TRBV9 and TRBJ2-1, reads DSGVTQTPKHLITATGQRVTLRCSPRSGDLSVYWYQQSLDQGLQFLIQYYNGEERAKGNILERFSAQQFPDLHSELNLSSLELGDSALYFCASSSRTSGTHNEQFFGPGTRLTVL.

This clonotype was observed many times. The CDR3 DNA sequence: TGCGCCAGCAGCCAAGGCCAGGGGGGAGCCAAAAACATTCAGTACTTC. Translation gives CASSQGQGGAKNIQYF. This chain links TRBV4-1 with TRBJ2-4; possibly TRBD1 for D (7 bases). The CDR3 is made up of 16 amino acids. Germline V gene sequence: CDR1 MGHRA, CDR2 YSYEKL. The V end was cut by 1 base, the J end by 0 bases, with 10 bases between.

This clonotype has a count of ten or more. The chain employs TRBV2 and TRBJ2-5; no definite D call. The germline V and J ends were trimmed by 6 bases and 5 bases, with 10 bases remaining between them. From germline, CDR1 is SNHLY and CDR2 FYNNEI. The CDR3 spans 12 residues. This CDR3 reads CASRYPKETQYF. CDR3 sequence (DNA): TGTGCCAGCAGATACCCAAAGGAGACCCAGTACTTC.

This clonotype showed up many times. The chain carries TRBV20-1 and TRBJ1-4; D may be TRBD1 (5 bases). V was trimmed by 3 bases and J by 2 bases, leaving 10 bases between them. This CDR3 spans 14 amino acids. Germline V lookup: CDR1 DFQATT, CDR2 SNEGSKA (reference sequence). CDR3 sequence: CSASRESTNEKLFF. The CDR3 region has the DNA TGCAGTGCTAGCAGGGAGTCGACTAATGAAAAACTGTTTTTT.

This chain links TRBV3-1 with TRBJ2-7; D ambiguous. The CDR3 runs 11 residues. Germline-derived CDR1 and CDR2 are LGHDT and YNNKEL (reference sequence). V was clipped by 4 bases and J by 6 bases, with 7 bases between them. The DNA for the CDR3 is TGTGCCAGCAGCCTTAAAGCCGAGCAGTACTTC. Protein: CASSLKAEQYF.

This rearrangement joins TRBV5-5 to TRBJ1-1, with D hard to call. Germline CDR1 SGHKS, CDR2 YYEKEE (reference sequence). Deletions cut 8 bases from V and 1 base from J, with 15 bases between. The CDR3 totals 14 residues. The CDR3 loop reads CASKTRDSNTEAFF. DNA for the CDR3: TGTGCCAGTAAGACCCGAGATTCGAACACTGAAGCTTTCTTT.